This entry is about one T cell receptor beta chain. TCRdb itself ran the RT-PCR reads through MiXCR, one entry per CDR3 protein. This sample has roughly 500,000 distinct CDR3 sequences, with approximately 24% found just once. This sample was taken from a study of response to subunit inactivated influenza vaccine. The CDR3 is 16 residues long. The germline V gene encodes CDR1 SGHRS and CDR2 YFSETQ. Unmatched junction bases numbered 6, after V lost 0 bases and J lost 2 bases. These data also featured in a second study, about T cells expressing NK-cell markers. That source notes: The authors generated TCR beta cDNA through 5'RACE template switching with UMIs. In several experiments, an anti-gamma-delta TCR antibody restricted sorting to alpha-beta TCR T cells.

The chain couples TRBV5-1 to TRBJ2-7; 9 positions agree with TRBD1. The TCR comes from a middle-aged man who received an inactivated influenza vaccine. The material sequenced was CD4+ T cells sorted from PBMCs, taken about 13 days after vaccination. CDR3 nucleotides: TGCGCCAGCAGCTTGGAATTGACAGGGGGACCCTACGAGCAGTACTTC. This codes for CASSLELTGGPYEQYF.